The clone carrying this T cell receptor (beta chain) ranks as medium-sized in terms of frequency. The data were obtained in a study of T cell clusters in autoimmune cytopenias. Multiplex touch-down PCR amplified TRB using TRB-A and TRB-B pools in one tube. TCRdb re-called the multiplex PCR reads, yielding one record per CDR3 amino acid sequence without DNA. The repertoire shows 8,000 or so distinct CDR3 sequences; the top ten hold under 30%. Germline CDR1 reads SQVTM; CDR2 reads ANQGSEA. The CDR3 has 15 amino acids. TRB was amplified from approximately 250 ng of peripheral blood genomic DNA per sample.

The rearrangement links TRBV29-1 to TRBJ1-5; absent DNA, TCRdb's TRBD1 call cannot be checked. This receptor was obtained from a human donor with an autoimmune cytopenia or autoimmune hepatitis (not recorded which). Sequencing was done on a sample of peripheral blood. This chain's CDR3 is CSVRVTVDSNQPQHF.